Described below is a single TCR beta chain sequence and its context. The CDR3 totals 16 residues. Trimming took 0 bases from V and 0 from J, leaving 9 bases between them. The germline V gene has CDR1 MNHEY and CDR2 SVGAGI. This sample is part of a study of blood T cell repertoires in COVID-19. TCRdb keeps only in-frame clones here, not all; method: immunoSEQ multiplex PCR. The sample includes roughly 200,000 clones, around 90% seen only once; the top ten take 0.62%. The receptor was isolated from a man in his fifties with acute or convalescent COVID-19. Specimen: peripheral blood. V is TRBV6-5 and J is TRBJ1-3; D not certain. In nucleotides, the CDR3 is TGTGCCAGCAGTTACTCGGGGAGGAGCTCTGGAAACACCATATATTTT. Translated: CASSYSGRSSGNTIYF.